A single sample gave rise to the 2 T cell receptor beta chains below, sequenced in a study of blood T cell repertoires in COVID-19. Using immunoSEQ multiplex PCR, the repertoire was profiled, and TCRdb retains in-frame clones only, with some absent. The sample includes around 300,000 clones, 85% to 90% of them seen just once. The sequenced sample consisted of PBMCs or T cells enriched from blood (not recorded which). The receptors stem from a woman aged 18-29 years who had recovered from COVID-19.

The chain has TRBV10-3 and TRBJ1-2; TRBD1 aligns across 10 bases. CDR3 length: 14 amino acids. Losses at the gene ends were 6 bases for V and 8 bases for J; bases not matched to a gene: 9. Germline values: CDR1 ENHRY, CDR2 SYGVKD. CDR3 sequence reads: CAISRQGAEWGYTF. CDR3 bases: TGTGCCATCAGCCGACAGGGGGCGGAATGGGGCTACACCTTC.

The genes are TRBV6-2 or TRBV6-3 and TRBJ1-4; 7 nucleotides line up with TRBD1. Looked up from germline, CDR1 is MNHEY and CDR2 is SVGEGT. J gave up 6 bases and V 2 bases, and 9 bases lay outside the gene matches. The CDR3 sequence is 16 residues long. The CDR3 DNA sequence: TGTGCCAGCAGTTACCAGATGACAGGGCCACATGAAAAACTGTTTTTT. It yields the protein CASSYQMTGPHEKLFF.